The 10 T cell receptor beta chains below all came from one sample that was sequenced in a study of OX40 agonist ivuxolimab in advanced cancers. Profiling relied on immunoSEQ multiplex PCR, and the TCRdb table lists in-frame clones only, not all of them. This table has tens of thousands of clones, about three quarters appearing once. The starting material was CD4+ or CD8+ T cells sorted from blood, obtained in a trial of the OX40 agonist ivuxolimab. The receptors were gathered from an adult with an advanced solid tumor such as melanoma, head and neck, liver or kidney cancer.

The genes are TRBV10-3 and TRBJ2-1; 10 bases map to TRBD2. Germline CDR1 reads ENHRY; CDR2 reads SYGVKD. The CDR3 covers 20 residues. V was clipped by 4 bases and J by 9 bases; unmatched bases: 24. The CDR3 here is CAISAGAGQRGGSRHSEQFF. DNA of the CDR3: TGTGCCATCAGTGCAGGGGCCGGGCAGCGGGGGGGGAGTCGGCATAGTGAGCAGTTCTTC.

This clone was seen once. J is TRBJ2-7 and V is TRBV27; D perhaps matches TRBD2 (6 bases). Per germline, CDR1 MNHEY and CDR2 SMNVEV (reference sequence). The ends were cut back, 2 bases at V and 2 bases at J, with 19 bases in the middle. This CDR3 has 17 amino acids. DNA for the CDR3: TGTGCCAGCAGTTTAACCGCTGCCGGGACTCCAACCTACGAGCAGTACTTC. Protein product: CASSLTAAGTPTYEQYF.

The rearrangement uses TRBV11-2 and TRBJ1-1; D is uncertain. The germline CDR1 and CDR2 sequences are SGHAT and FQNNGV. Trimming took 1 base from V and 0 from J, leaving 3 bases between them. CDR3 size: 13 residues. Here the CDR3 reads CASSLALNTEAFF. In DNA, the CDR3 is TGTGCCAGCAGCTTAGCGCTGAACACTGAAGCTTTCTTT.

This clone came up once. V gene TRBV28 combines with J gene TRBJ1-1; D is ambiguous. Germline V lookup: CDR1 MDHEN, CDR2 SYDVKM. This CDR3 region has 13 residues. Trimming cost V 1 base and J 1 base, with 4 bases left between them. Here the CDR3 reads CASSLLGNTEAFF. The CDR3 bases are TGTGCCAGCAGTTTATTAGGGAACACTGAAGCTTTCTTT.

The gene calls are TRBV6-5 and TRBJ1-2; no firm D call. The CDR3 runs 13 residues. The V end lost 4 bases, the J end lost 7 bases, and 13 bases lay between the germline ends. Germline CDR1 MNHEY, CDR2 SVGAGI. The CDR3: CASSSLNSGGYTF. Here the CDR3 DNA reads TGTGCCAGCAGTTCCTTAAATAGCGGTGGCTACACCTTC.

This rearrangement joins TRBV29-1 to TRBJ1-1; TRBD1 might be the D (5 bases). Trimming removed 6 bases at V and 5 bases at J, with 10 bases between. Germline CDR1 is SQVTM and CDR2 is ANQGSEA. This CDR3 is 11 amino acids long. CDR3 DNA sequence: TGCAGCGTGGTTCGGGGGACTGAAGCTTTCTTT. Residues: CSVVRGTEAFF.

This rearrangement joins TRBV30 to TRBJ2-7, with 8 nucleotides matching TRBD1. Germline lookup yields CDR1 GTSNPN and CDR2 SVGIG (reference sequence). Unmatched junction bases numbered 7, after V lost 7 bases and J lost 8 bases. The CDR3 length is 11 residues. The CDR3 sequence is CASGQGEKQYF. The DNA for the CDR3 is TGTGCCTCCGGACAGGGCGAGAAGCAGTACTTC.

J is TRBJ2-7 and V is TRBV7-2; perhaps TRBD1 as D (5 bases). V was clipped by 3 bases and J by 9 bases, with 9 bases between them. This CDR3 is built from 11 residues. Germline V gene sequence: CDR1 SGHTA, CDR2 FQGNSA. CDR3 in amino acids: CASSLGRVQYF. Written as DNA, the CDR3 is TGTGCCAGCAGCTTGGGGCGCGTGCAGTACTTC.

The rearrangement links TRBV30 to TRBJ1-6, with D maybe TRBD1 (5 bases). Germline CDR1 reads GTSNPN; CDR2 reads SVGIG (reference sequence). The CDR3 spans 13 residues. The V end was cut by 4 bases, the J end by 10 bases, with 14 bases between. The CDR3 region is CAWTGQGLSPLHF. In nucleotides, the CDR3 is TGTGCCTGGACAGGGCAGGGCCTGTCACCCCTCCACTTT.

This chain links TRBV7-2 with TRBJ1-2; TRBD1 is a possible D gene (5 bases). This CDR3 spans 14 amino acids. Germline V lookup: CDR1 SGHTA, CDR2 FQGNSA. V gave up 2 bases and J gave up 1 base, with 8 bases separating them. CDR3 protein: CASSLRGLNYGYTF. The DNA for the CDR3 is TGTGCCAGCAGCTTAAGGGGTCTTAACTATGGCTACACCTTC. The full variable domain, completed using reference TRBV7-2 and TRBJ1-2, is GAGVSQSPSNKVTEKGKDVELRCDPISGHTALYWYRQSLGQGLEFLIYFQGNSAPDKSGLPSDRFSAERTGGSVSTLTIQRTQQEDSAVYLCASSLRGLNYGYTFGSGTRLTVV.